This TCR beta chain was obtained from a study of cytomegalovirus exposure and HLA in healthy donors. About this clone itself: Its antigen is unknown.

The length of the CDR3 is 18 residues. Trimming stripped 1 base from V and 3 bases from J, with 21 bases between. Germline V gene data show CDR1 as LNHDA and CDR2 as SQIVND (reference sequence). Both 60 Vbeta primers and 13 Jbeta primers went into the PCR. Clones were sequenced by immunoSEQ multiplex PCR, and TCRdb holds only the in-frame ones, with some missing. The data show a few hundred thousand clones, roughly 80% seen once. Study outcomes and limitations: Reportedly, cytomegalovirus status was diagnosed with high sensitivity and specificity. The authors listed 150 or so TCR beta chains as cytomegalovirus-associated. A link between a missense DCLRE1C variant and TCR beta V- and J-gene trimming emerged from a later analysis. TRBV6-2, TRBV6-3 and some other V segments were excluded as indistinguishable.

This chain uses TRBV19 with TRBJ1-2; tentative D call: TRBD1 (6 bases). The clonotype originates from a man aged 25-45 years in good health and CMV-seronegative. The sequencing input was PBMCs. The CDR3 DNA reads TGTGCCAGTAGTATAGTCGGTGAGGGGGTCTTTCCCTACTATGGCTACACCTTC. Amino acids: CASSIVGEGVFPYYGYTF.